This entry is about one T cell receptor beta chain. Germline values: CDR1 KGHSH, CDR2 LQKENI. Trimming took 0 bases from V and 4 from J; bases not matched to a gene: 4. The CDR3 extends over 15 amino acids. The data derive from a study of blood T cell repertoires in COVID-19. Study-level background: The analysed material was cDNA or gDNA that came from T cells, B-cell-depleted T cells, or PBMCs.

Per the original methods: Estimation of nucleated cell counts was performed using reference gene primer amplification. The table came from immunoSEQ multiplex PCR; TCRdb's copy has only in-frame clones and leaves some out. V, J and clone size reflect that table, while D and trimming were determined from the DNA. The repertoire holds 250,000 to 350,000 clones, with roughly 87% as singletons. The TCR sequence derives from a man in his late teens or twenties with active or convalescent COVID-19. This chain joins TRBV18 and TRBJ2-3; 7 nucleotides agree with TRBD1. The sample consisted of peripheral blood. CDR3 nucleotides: TGTGCCAGCTCACCACCGTTGCAGGGGGCAGATACGCAGTATTTT. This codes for CASSPPLQGADTQYF.